Here is one TCR beta chain with its context. Its antigen is not identified. Some clones are missing from TCRdb's copy, which holds only in-frame ones; the method was immunoSEQ multiplex PCR. The table includes roughly 40,000 clones, 90% to 95% detected once. CDR3 length equals 13 residues. V was shortened by 8 bases and J by 8 bases, with 15 bases between the two germline ends. CDR1 ENHRY and CDR2 SYGVKD come from the germline V gene. The sample originates from a study of graft-versus-host responses after intestinal transplantation. Whole-study context: Anti-thymocyte globulin served as induction for all recipients, who then took tacrolimus and steroids for about three years.

Points from the study as a whole: Recipient marrow harbored GvH clones, some of which surfaced first in ileum or blood.

This receptor was obtained from a human patient who received an intestinal transplant, so some T cells may come from the graft donor. The sequencing used PBMCs, collected roughly 110 weeks after intestinal transplantation. The V and J genes are TRBV10-3 and TRBJ1-4, with D maybe TRBD1 (5 bases). The CDR3 loop reads CAIQGAPEEKLFF. CDR3 bases: TGTGCCATCCAAGGGGCACCGGAGGAAAAACTGTTTTTT.